This T cell receptor (beta chain) was observed in a study of blood T cell repertoires in COVID-19. The CDR3 loop spans 15 amino acids. With 3 bases clipped from V and 7 bases from J, the junction kept 10 bases outside the gene matches. Germline loops: CDR1 SGDLS, CDR2 YYNGEE. Assay: immunoSEQ multiplex PCR; the TCRdb copy retains only in-frame clones and omits some. The table includes 250,000 to 300,000 clones, 80% to 85% detected once. The sequence was collected from a man aged 60 to 69 with acute or convalescent COVID-19. The V gene is TRBV9, the J gene TRBJ2-1, with 7 bases that match TRBD1. Sequenced sample: peripheral blood. The CDR3 DNA is TGTGCCAGCAGCGAGGGGACAGCGTCCAGAAATGAGCAGTTCTTC. This sequence encodes CASSEGTASRNEQFF. Using reference TRBV9 and TRBJ2-1 for the parts outside the CDR3, the full variable domain is DSGVTQTPKHLITATGQRVTLRCSPRSGDLSVYWYQQSLDQGLQFLIQYYNGEERAKGNILERFSAQQFPDLHSELNLSSLELGDSALYFCASSEGTASRNEQFFGPGTRLTVL.